This TCR beta chain was found in a study of OX40 agonist ivuxolimab in advanced cancers. The ends were cut back, 3 bases at V and 0 bases at J, with 16 bases in the middle. This CDR3 is built from 17 residues. Looked up from germline, CDR1 is SGHRS and CDR2 is YFSETQ. Some clones are missing from TCRdb's copy, which holds only in-frame ones; the method was immunoSEQ multiplex PCR. The sample has around 70,000 clones, approximately 88% seen once. The source of this sequence is an adult with an advanced solid tumor such as melanoma, head and neck, liver or kidney cancer. This material consisted of CD4+ or CD8+ T cells sorted from blood, taken in a trial of the OX40 agonist ivuxolimab. This rearrangement joins TRBV5-1 to TRBJ1-3; D gene uncertain. The DNA of the CDR3 is TGCGCCAGCAGCTCATCCCCGGACGTCCACTCTGGAAACACCATATATTTT. Translation gives CASSSSPDVHSGNTIYF.